What follows are 2 T cell receptor beta chains derived from one specimen sequenced in a study of shared clonotypes between healthy human individuals. Measured with immunoSEQ multiplex PCR; TCRdb has only the in-frame clones, and not every one. The data contain 2,500,000 or so clones, 80% to 95% of them singletons. Sequencing used naive CD4+ T cells from PBMCs. The subset denotes: CD45RA+ positively selected. The source of these receptors is a man aged 18 to 35 in good health. Some clones in this sample may be carry-over from other donors' samples.

Concerning this clone: The same CDR3 arises from other DNA sequences in this sample as well. The DNA of the CDR3 is TGTGCCAGCAGCCCTCAGGGTAGCACAGATACGCAGTATTTT. This gives the protein CASSPQGSTDTQYF. This sequence joins TRBV9 and TRBJ2-3; the D gene is possibly TRBD1 (5 bases). Germline CDR1 is SGDLS and CDR2 is YYNGEE. The CDR3 consists of 14 residues. Trimming removed 4 bases from V and 0 bases from J, with 9 bases in between.

The chain carries TRBV5-1 and TRBJ2-7, with TRBD2 identical over 9 bases. The germline gives CDR1 SGHRS, CDR2 YFSETQ. The CDR3 consists of 15 residues. V shed 1 base and J 3 bases; nucleotides not matched to a gene: 5. The CDR3 nucleotides read TGCGCCAGCAGCTTGCAGGCTAGCGGGGACTACGAGCAGTACTTC. It encodes CASSLQASGDYEQYF.